The clone carrying this TCR beta chain was counted between two and nine times. Its matching antigen is unknown. These data come from a study of T-cell memory formation after mild COVID-19. Study as a whole: For the most part, TCR clusters were specific to one donor.

A 5'RACE reaction primed in the constant segment made cDNA libraries of TCR alpha and TCR beta, and these carried sample barcodes and UMIs. TCRdb re-called the 5' RACE reads through MiXCR, storing one row per CDR3 protein. The sample consists of around 390,000 distinct CDR3 sequences, 15% to 20% of them appearing once. This CDR3 comprises 15 residues. The V end lost 5 bases, the J end lost 4 bases, and 15 bases lay between the germline ends. Findings of the study overall: Contracting CD4+ clones sat mainly in CM and EM; CD8+ in EMRA.

What was sequenced was PBMCs or a T cell subset sorted from them (not recorded which). This TCR derives from a man aged 18 to 35 who had mild COVID-19 (a few samples of this study predate the infection). Cell type and time point are not known. The rearrangement links TRBV12-3 or TRBV12-4 to TRBJ1-5; D unresolved. CDR3 sequence (DNA): TGTGCCAGCAGTCCGGAACCGGTCGGAAATCAGCCCCAGCATTTT. Protein: CASSPEPVGNQPQHF.